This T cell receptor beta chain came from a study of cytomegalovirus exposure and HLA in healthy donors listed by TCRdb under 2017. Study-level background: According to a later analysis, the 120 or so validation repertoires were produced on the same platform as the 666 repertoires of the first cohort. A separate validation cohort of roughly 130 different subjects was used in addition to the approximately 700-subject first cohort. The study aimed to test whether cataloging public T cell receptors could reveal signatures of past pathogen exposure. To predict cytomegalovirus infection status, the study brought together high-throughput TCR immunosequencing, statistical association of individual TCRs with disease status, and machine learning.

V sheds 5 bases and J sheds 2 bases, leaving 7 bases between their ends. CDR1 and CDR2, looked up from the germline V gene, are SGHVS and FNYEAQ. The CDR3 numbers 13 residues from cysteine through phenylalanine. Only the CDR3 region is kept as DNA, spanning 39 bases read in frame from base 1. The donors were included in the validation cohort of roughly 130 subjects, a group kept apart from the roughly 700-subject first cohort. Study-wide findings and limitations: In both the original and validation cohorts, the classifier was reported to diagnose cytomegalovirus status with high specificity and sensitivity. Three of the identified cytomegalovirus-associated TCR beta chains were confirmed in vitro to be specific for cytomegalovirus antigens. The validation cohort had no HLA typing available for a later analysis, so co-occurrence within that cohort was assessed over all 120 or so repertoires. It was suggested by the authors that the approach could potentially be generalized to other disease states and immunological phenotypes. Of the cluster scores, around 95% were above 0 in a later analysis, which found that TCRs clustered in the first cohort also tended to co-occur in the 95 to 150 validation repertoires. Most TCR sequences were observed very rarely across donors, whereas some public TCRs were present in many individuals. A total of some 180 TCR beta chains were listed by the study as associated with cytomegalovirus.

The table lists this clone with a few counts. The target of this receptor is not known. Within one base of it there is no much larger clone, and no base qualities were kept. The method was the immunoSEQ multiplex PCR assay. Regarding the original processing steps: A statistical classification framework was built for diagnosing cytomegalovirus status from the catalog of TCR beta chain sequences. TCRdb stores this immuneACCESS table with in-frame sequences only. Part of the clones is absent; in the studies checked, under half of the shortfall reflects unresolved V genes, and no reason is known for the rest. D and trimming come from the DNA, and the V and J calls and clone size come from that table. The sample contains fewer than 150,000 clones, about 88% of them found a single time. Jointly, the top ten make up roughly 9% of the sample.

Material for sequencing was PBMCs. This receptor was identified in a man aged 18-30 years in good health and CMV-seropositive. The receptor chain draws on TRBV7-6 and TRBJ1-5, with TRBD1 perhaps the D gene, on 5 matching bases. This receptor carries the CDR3 CASSPRGNQPQHF. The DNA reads TGTGCCAGCAGCCCCAGGGGCAATCAGCCCCAGCATTTT.